A single sample is the source of the 2 T cell receptor beta chains below, sequenced in a study of blood T cells in healthy people across ages. Using a J-beta primer mix together with a sample-barcoded 5' primer, a second PCR was run for roughly 6 to 11 cycles. TCRdb re-called the 5' RACE reads with MiXCR, one entry per CDR3 protein. Of roughly 1.7 million distinct CDR3 sequences listed, about 35% are singletons. The sample consisted of blood. The origin of the receptors is a woman aged 25-40 years in good health.

V gene TRBV11-2 combines with J gene TRBJ2-3, with a tentative D call TRBD2 (5 bases). The germline CDR1 and CDR2 sequences are SGHAT and FQNNGV. CDR3 length: 15 residues. The V end lost 5 bases, the J end lost 2 bases, and 14 bases lay between the germline ends. The CDR3 DNA reads as TGTGCCAGCAGCCAGAGGGTCTTCAACACAGATACGCAGTATTTT. As protein: CASSQRVFNTDTQYF.

The chain employs TRBV7-9 and TRBJ2-1; 9 nucleotides match TRBD1. V lost 4 bases, J lost 6 bases, and 7 bases stayed unmatched. The CDR3 extends over 15 amino acids. Germline V gene data show CDR1 as SEHNR and CDR2 as FQNEAQ (reference sequence). CDR3 coding DNA: TGTGCCAGCAGCTCCGGGACAGGGCGGATCAATGAGCAGTTCTTC. It yields the protein CASSSGTGRINEQFF.